This T cell receptor beta chain was captured in a study of T cell repertoires in cytomegalovirus infection. Of note for this clonotype: Its target is not known.

Using its own MiXCR run on the reads, TCRdb lists one record per CDR3 protein. Of fewer than 1,000,000 distinct CDR3 sequences in the sample, approximately 30% were seen once. The length of the CDR3 is 17 residues. CDR1 KGHDR and CDR2 SFDVKD come from the germline V gene. J was trimmed by 1 base and V by 9 bases; bases with no gene match: 10. Study results and limitations: There were carriers of CMV plus the relevant HLA, and cumulative public TCR beta family frequency identified them.

The chain recombines TRBV24-1 with TRBJ2-6; 8 positions match TRBD1. The sample consisted of cultured CD8+ T cells from PBMCs, taken from culture after CMV antigen stimulation. The receptor was isolated from a human donor in good health (CMV status not recorded). Some clones in this sample may be carry-over from other donors' samples. The CDR3, as DNA: TGTGCCACCGGATCCGGGACAGGCTTTTCTGGGGCCAACGTCCTGACTTTC. Translation gives CATGSGTGFSGANVLTF.